Listed below are T cell receptor beta chains from one sample, sequenced in a study of a mutant IDH1 vaccine in newly diagnosed glioma. Libraries were prepared by immunoSEQ multiplex PCR; TCRdb keeps only in-frame clonotypes and omits some of them. The sample lists fewer than 45,000 clones, 84% occurring once. These TCRs' antigens remain unknown. The sample in question was PBMCs, obtained from a glioma patient whose treatment included an IDH1 peptide vaccine. These receptors came from a man in his forties with glioma. Both conserved end residues are part of each CDR3. Each record gives: V gene, clone size, D gene, J gene, CDR3 DNA, CDR3 protein. D genes are given only for firm matches. Not every row has a clone size; where given, it reads once, few, many or a size class.

TRBV7-9	.	TRBD2	TRBJ2-7	TGTGCCAGCAGCTTCGGACTAGCGGGAGGCACAAGCTCCTACGAGCAGTACTTC	CASSFGLAGGTSSYEQYF
TRBV6-5	.	.	TRBJ2-4	TGTGCCAGCAGTTATTCCGGGACCAAAAACATTCAGTACTTC	CASSYSGTKNIQYF
TRBV28	.	TRBD2	TRBJ2-7	TGTGCCAGCAGTTTACCCGGGACTAGACTCTACGAGCAGTACTTC	CASSLPGTRLYEQYF
TRBV5-1	.	.	TRBJ2-7	TGCGCCAGCAGCATATCCACCTACGAGCAGTACTTC	CASSISTYEQYF
TRBV6-1	.	.	TRBJ1-2	TGTGCCAGCAGATTAACAGCGGGGCAGGTCTATGGCTACACCTTC	CASRLTAGQVYGYTF
TRBV29-1	.	.	TRBJ2-5	TGCAGCGTCGCAGGGCCTAGGCAAGAGACCCAGTACTTC	CSVAGPRQETQYF
TRBV12-2	once	.	TRBJ2-5	TGTGCAAGTCGCCACTCTAGTCCTAGAAGAGAGACCCAGTACTTC	CASRHSSPRRETQYF
TRBV6-5	.	.	TRBJ2-7	TGTGCCAGCAGCTCCCGGACGGCAAACTACGAGCAGTACTTC	CASSSRTANYEQYF
TRBV7-3	once	.	TRBJ2-2	TGTGCCAGCAGCTTATATTATCCCTCGAACACCGGGGAGCTGTTTTTT	CASSLYYPSNTGELFF
TRBV5-8	.	.	TRBJ1-1	TGTGCCAGCAGCTTGAGAAGAGGGTTGGTGAACACTGAAGCTTTCTTT	CASSLRRGLVNTEAFF
TRBV29-1	.	.	TRBJ1-5	TGCAGCGTGGGACTGCCCAATCAGCCCCAGCATTTT	CSVGLPNQPQHF
TRBV27	.	.	TRBJ2-2	TGTGCCAGCAGCCGGGGGGACAGGAACACCGGGGAGCTGTTTTTT	CASSRGDRNTGELFF
TRBV27	.	TRBD2	TRBJ2-5	TGTGCCAGCAGTACTGGGGGGGTTGAGACCCAGTACTTC	CASSTGGVETQYF
TRBV28	.	.	TRBJ2-7	TGTGCCAGCAGGATTGAACCCTACGAGCAGTACTTC	CASRIEPYEQYF
TRBV5-1	.	TRBD2	TRBJ2-1	TGCGCCAGCAGCTTGGTACCCGAGGGGTCTAGCGGGATCTATGAGCAGTTCTTC	CASSLVPEGSSGIYEQFF
TRBV7-2	.	TRBD2	TRBJ2-4	TGTGCCAGCAGCGTAAGCGGGAGTGAAGCCAAAAACATTCAGTACTTC	CASSVSGSEAKNIQYF
TRBV6-1	.	.	TRBJ1-5	TGTGCCAGCAGTGAAGGGACAGATAGCAATCAGCCCCAGCATTTT	CASSEGTDSNQPQHF
TRBV7-9	.	.	TRBJ1-1	TGTGCCAGCAGCTTACCACTGAGGGGGGCGTATGGTGAAGCTTTCTTT	CASSLPLRGAYGEAFF
TRBV29-1	.	TRBD2	TRBJ2-5	TGCAGCGGCTCGGGGACTAGCGGGACCGAGACCCAGTACTTC	CSGSGTSGTETQYF
TRBV15	.	TRBD2	TRBJ2-1	TGTGCCACGGGAGGGGAGAACGCCTACAATGAGCAGTTCTTC	CATGGENAYNEQFF
TRBV20-1	.	.	TRBJ2-1	TGCAGTGCTAGCGACCACAATGAGCAGTTCTTC	CSASDHNEQFF
TRBV28	.	TRBD2	TRBJ2-7	TGTGCCAGCAGTTCCCGACTAGCGGCCAAACTAGAGCAGTACTTC	CASSSRLAAKLEQYF
TRBV7-9	.	.	TRBJ1-2	TGTGCCAGCAGCCGGGTTTCGGGGGCGAATGGCTACACCTTC	CASSRVSGANGYTF
TRBV7-8	.	TRBD1	TRBJ1-1	TGTGCCAGCAGCTCCGACAGGGTTCGGGCCACTGAAGCTTTCTTT	CASSSDRVRATEAFF
TRBV19	.	.	TRBJ2-7	TGTGCCAGTAGCTTCTTGGAGGGGGCGCGCGAGCAGTACTTC	CASSFLEGAREQYF
TRBV4-3	.	TRBD1	TRBJ1-4	TGCGCCAGCAGCCAAGGACAGGGGAATGAAAAACTGTTTTTT	CASSQGQGNEKLFF
TRBV4-3	.	TRBD1	TRBJ2-7	TGCGCCAGCAGCCCTACTACGACAGGGGGATCGTGGCAGTACTTC	CASSPTTTGGSWQYF
TRBV6-5	.	.	TRBJ2-1	TGTGCCAGCAAACGAACCAGGGGAGGGTCGAATGAGCAGTTCTTC	CASKRTRGGSNEQFF
TRBV9	.	TRBD2	TRBJ2-1	TGTGCCAGCAGCGTAGCTTCCAAGTCGACTAGCGGGAACAATGAGCAGTTCTTC	CASSVASKSTSGNNEQFF
TRBV5-4	.	TRBD2	TRBJ2-1	TGTGCCAGCACTCGGGCGGCGGGAGACCTCTACAATGAGCAGTTCTTC	CASTRAAGDLYNEQFF
TRBV5-4	few	TRBD1	TRBJ1-3	TGTGCCAGCAGTGTGACCGCCGGACAGGGAGGAAACACCATATATTTT	CASSVTAGQGGNTIYF
TRBV11-1	.	.	TRBJ2-3	TGTGCCAGCAGCACCTCCAGCGGAAGAAGCGATACGCAGTATTTT	CASSTSSGRSDTQYF
TRBV7-9	.	TRBD1	TRBJ2-7	TGTGCCAGCAGCTTAGGGGGGACAGGGGATGGCGAGCAGTACTTC	CASSLGGTGDGEQYF
TRBV6-6	.	TRBD1	TRBJ1-1	TGTGCCAGCAGCACACAGGGGGCGCTTACTGAAGCTTTCTTT	CASSTQGALTEAFF
TRBV4-1	.	.	TRBJ1-4	TGCGCCAGCAGCCAAGCTCACAGTCAAAAGATGGGAGAAAAACTGTTTTTT	CASSQAHSQKMGEKLFF
TRBV7-9	.	.	TRBJ1-1	TGTGCCAGCAGCCTGCTGTTGGGGGCCCACACTGAAGCTTTCTTT	CASSLLLGAHTEAFF
TRBV18	few	.	TRBJ2-7	TGTGCCAGCTCACCCTACCAGGGGTACGAGCAGTACTTC	CASSPYQGYEQYF
TRBV6-5	.	TRBD2	TRBJ2-7	TGTGCCAGCAGGCGGCGGGAGGGCTACGAGCAGTACTTC	CASRRREGYEQYF
TRBV5-1	.	.	TRBJ2-7	TGCGCCAGCAGCTTGGCTAGTATTGGAGGGTACGAGCAGTACTTC	CASSLASIGGYEQYF
TRBV7-9	.	.	TRBJ2-5	TGTGCCAGCAGCTTTATGGAGACCCAGTACTTC	CASSFMETQYF
TRBV7-8	.	TRBD2	TRBJ2-7	TGTGCCAGCAGCTTGACTAGCGGGAGTTACGAGCAGTACTTC	CASSLTSGSYEQYF
TRBV7-2	.	TRBD1	TRBJ2-7	TGTGCCAGCAGCGGATGGGGACAGGGGACGGAGCAGTACTTC	CASSGWGQGTEQYF
TRBV7-9	.	.	TRBJ2-7	TGTGCCAGCAGCTTAGGCAGGGGCAACGAGCAGTACTTC	CASSLGRGNEQYF
TRBV13	.	.	TRBJ1-1	TGTGCCAGCACCCCGTTTTTGAACACTGAAGCTTTCTTT	CASTPFLNTEAFF
TRBV7-2	.	.	TRBJ2-1	TGTGCCAGCAGCCCGAGGACAGCCTACAATGAGCAGTTCTTC	CASSPRTAYNEQFF
TRBV9	.	.	TRBJ2-3	TGTGCCAGCATTCTACCCGCTTTCTGGCGGAGCAGCACAGATACGCAGTATTTT	CASILPAFWRSSTDTQYF
TRBV7-3	.	TRBD2	TRBJ2-1	TGTGCCAGCAGCTTAACTAGCGGGACTTACAATGAGCAGTTCTTC	CASSLTSGTYNEQFF
TRBV5-1	.	.	TRBJ1-5	TGCGCCAGCAGCTTGGGTGTGGCCGGGTGGCCCCAGCATTTT	CASSLGVAGWPQHF
TRBV29-1	.	.	TRBJ2-7	TGCAGCGTTGAAGTCCCGGGACCGGAGCAGTACTTC	CSVEVPGPEQYF
TRBV29-1	.	TRBD1	TRBJ2-1	TGCACCGGTACTGCTGGTAGGGGGCAGCATGAGCAGTTCTTC	CTGTAGRGQHEQFF
TRBV7-7	.	TRBD1	TRBJ2-5	TGTGCTAGCAGCTCCACAGGGGGCGGGGAGACCCAGTACTTC	CASSSTGGGETQYF
TRBV6-5	once	.	TRBJ1-1	TGTGCCACCCGGCGGAACACTGAAGCTTTCTTT	CATRRNTEAFF
TRBV9	.	.	TRBJ2-7	TGTGCCAGCAGCGTAGAAGGCAGGGGGGTCAACGAGCAGTACTTC	CASSVEGRGVNEQYF
TRBV7-9	once	TRBD2	TRBJ2-1	TGTGCCAGCAGCCCAAAGCGGGATGAGGGCAATGAGCAGTTCTTC	CASSPKRDEGNEQFF